A selection of T cell receptor beta chains follows, all from one sample in a study of T cell repertoires in cytomegalovirus infection. TCRdb re-called the reads through MiXCR, storing one row per CDR3 protein. The sample holds 200,000 to 300,000 distinct CDR3 sequences, 9.1% seen once. The source material was PBMCs. The receptors were sampled from a human donor in good health (CMV status not recorded). Some clones in this sample may be carry-over from other donors' samples. The CDR3 runs from the conserved cysteine through the conserved F or W. Fields, in order: D gene, J gene, CDR3 length, V gene, clone size, CDR3 DNA, CDR3 protein. D genes are given only for firm matches. Clone size, where shown, is once, few, many, or a class for clones that have expanded.

.,TRBJ1-5,15,TRBV28,few,TGTGCCAGCAGTTTGGGGTTCTTTAGCAATCAGCCCCAGCATTTT,CASSLGFFSNQPQHF
.,TRBJ1-5,21,TRBV6-2/TRBV6-3,many,TGTGCCAGCAGTGGCCGGGACCCCCAGGACCGAGATCTCAGGGGTTTTCAGCCCCAGCATTTT,CASSGRDPQDRDLRGFQPQHF
TRBD2,TRBJ2-1,20,TRBV6-6,many,TGTGCCAGCAGAGCTTTTAAAGAAGTCGGCTCTAGCGGGGACTACAATGAGCAGTTCTTC,CASRAFKEVGSSGDYNEQFF
.,TRBJ1-2,15,TRBV20-1,many,TGCAGTGCTGTTGATCCTCCCAGGCAGGTCTATGGCTACACCTTC,CSAVDPPRQVYGYTF
.,TRBJ2-2,14,TRBV19,few,TGTGCCAGTAGTATGGTACTAAACACCGGGGAGCTGTTTTTT,CASSMVLNTGELFF
TRBD1,TRBJ1-2,13,TRBV7-2,many,TGTGCCAGCAGATCGGGACAGGGCTATGGCTACACCTTC,CASRSGQGYGYTF
TRBD2,TRBJ2-1,16,TRBV4-3,many,TGCGCCAGCAGCCAGGGTTTTAGCGGGGGGATACATGAGCAGTTCTTC,CASSQGFSGGIHEQFF
.,TRBJ1-4,12,TRBV28,many,TGTGCCAGCAGCCAAGGCCCCGAAAAACTGTTTTTT,CASSQGPEKLFF
.,TRBJ2-7,14,TRBV6-2/TRBV6-3,.,TGTGCCAGCAGCCTGGCAGGGGACGCCTACGAGCAGTACTTC,CASSLAGDAYEQYF
TRBD2,TRBJ2-5,16,TRBV7-2,many,TGTGCCAGCAGCTTGGCGGCGGGAGACCCGGGGGAGACCCAGTACTTC,CASSLAAGDPGETQYF
.,TRBJ2-1,14,TRBV7-9,many,TGTGCCAGCAGCTTAGGGATCTCCTACAATGAGCAGTTCTTC,CASSLGISYNEQFF
.,TRBJ1-2,13,TRBV7-9,.,TGTGCCAGCAGCTTAGGCGAATTCTATGGCTACACCTTC,CASSLGEFYGYTF
TRBD2,TRBJ2-2,16,TRBV19,.,TGTGCCAGTACCCCGGGTGGGGGGGCGAACACCGGGGAGCTGTTTTTT,CASTPGGGANTGELFF
TRBD2,TRBJ2-1,14,TRBV11-2,.,TGTGCCAGCAGCCCGGGACTACTCCTCAATGAGCAGTTCTTC,CASSPGLLLNEQFF
TRBD1,TRBJ1-1,20,TRBV7-2,many,TGTGCCAGCAGCTTACGCGCGGGACGAGGGGCAGGGGGACCTAACACTGAAGCTTTCTTT,CASSLRAGRGAGGPNTEAFF
.,TRBJ2-3,14,TRBV12-3/TRBV12-4,many,TGTGCCAGCAGTACGGGACCCCGCACAGATACGCAGTATTTT,CASSTGPRTDTQYF
.,TRBJ2-7,15,TRBV7-6,many,TGTGCCAGCAGCTTGGACCCGACAGTCTCCTACGAGCAGTACTTC,CASSLDPTVSYEQYF
.,TRBJ1-1,13,TRBV9,few,TGTGCCAGCAGCCCCGAATCGAACACTGAAGCTTTCTTT,CASSPESNTEAFF
TRBD1,TRBJ2-7,14,TRBV6-2/TRBV6-3,many,TGTGCCAGCACCCTGGGACAGCTGACCTACGAGCAGTACTTC,CASTLGQLTYEQYF
.,TRBJ1-3,14,TRBV19,many,TGTGCCAGTAGTATAGACAGCTCTGGAAACACCATATATTTT,CASSIDSSGNTIYF
.,TRBJ1-3,19,TRBV7-9,many,TGTGCCAGCAGCTTAGTAGGTGGTGTCACCGGATACGCTGGAAACACCATATATTTT,CASSLVGGVTGYAGNTIYF
.,TRBJ1-1,14,TRBV19,many,TGTGCCAGTAGACCGGGGTACATGAACACTGAAGCTTTCTTT,CASRPGYMNTEAFF
TRBD2,TRBJ2-1,16,TRBV14,.,TGTGCCAGCAGCCTACTTAGCGGGGGGCCTTACAATGAGCAGTTCTTC,CASSLLSGGPYNEQFF
TRBD2,TRBJ2-5,16,TRBV5-1,few,TGCGCCAGCAGCCCCCGAGTGCTAGCGGGAGAAGAGACCCAGTACTTC,CASSPRVLAGEETQYF
.,TRBJ1-2,15,TRBV7-2,many,TGTGCCAGCAGCCAGGGGCCCGGGGGAAGCTATGGCTACACCTTC,CASSQGPGGSYGYTF
TRBD1,TRBJ2-1,15,TRBV7-2,.,TGTGCCAGCAGCTTTGACAGGGGAGTAAGCGATGAGCAGTTCTTC,CASSFDRGVSDEQFF
TRBD1,TRBJ2-3,16,TRBV7-8,many,TGTGCCAGCAGAAACCGGGGGACAGGGGACACAGATACGCAGTATTTT,CASRNRGTGDTDTQYF
.,TRBJ1-1,14,TRBV18,few,TGTGCCAGCTCACTTTCTCAGTCGAACACTGAAGCTTTCTTT,CASSLSQSNTEAFF
.,TRBJ2-1,17,TRBV29-1,.,TGCAGCGCAAGCAAAAATGTCGCAGGGTATTGGGACAATGAGCAGTTCTTC,CSASKNVAGYWDNEQFF
TRBD1,TRBJ2-7,17,TRBV5-4,.,TGTGCCAGCAGCTTGGCGGGGACAGCTGCCGTATCCTACGAGCAGTACTTC,CASSLAGTAAVSYEQYF
TRBD2,TRBJ2-5,16,TRBV7-2,many,TGTGCCAGCAGCTTAGGGGCCGGGACTAGCGGTGGGACCCAGTACTTC,CASSLGAGTSGGTQYF
TRBD1,TRBJ1-1,14,TRBV7-8,many,TGTGCCAGCAGCGTCGGGACAGGAGTGTTGGAAGCTTTCTTT,CASSVGTGVLEAFF
TRBD1,TRBJ1-4,16,TRBV7-2,few,TGTGCCAGCAGCTTAGGGGGGACAGGGGGCAATGAAAAACTGTTTTTT,CASSLGGTGGNEKLFF
.,TRBJ2-5,15,TRBV7-2,many,TGTGCCAGCAGCCGACAGGGTGGGACTGAAGAGACCCAGTACTTC,CASSRQGGTEETQYF
TRBD1,TRBJ1-2,14,TRBV7-9,many,TGTGCCAGCACGGAAGGACAGGGCTTCTATGGCTACACCTTC,CASTEGQGFYGYTF
TRBD1,TRBJ2-5,15,TRBV19,few,TGTGCCAGTAGTGTCGGGACAGGGACGAGAGAGACCCAGTACTTC,CASSVGTGTRETQYF
.,TRBJ2-7,13,TRBV19,few,TGTGCCAGTAGTCCCGAGACCCCGTACGAGCAGTACTTC,CASSPETPYEQYF
.,TRBJ2-1,16,TRBV6-2/TRBV6-3,few,TGTGCCAGCAGTTACTCGAAAGGGGAGATATACCATGAGCAGTTCTTC,CASSYSKGEIYHEQFF
TRBD1,TRBJ1-2,14,TRBV20-1,.,TGCAGTGCTAGAGTTCAGGGGGCAGGGCAGGGCTACACCTTC,CSARVQGAGQGYTF
TRBD2,TRBJ2-7,14,TRBV10-3,.,TGTGCCCCTCACACCCTAGCGGGAGTACACGAGCAGTACTTC,CAPHTLAGVHEQYF
.,TRBJ2-7,12,TRBV28,.,TGTGCCAGCAGTTTACTAAGGGCCGAGCAGTACTTC,CASSLLRAEQYF
TRBD1,TRBJ2-3,15,TRBV5-1,many,TGCGCCAGCAGCGCCCGGACAGGGGGCACAGATACGCAGTATTTT,CASSARTGGTDTQYF
TRBD1,TRBJ1-5,18,TRBV19,many,TGTGCCAGTACCGTCAGACAGGGGACTATCTATAGCAATCAGCCCCAGCATTTT,CASTVRQGTIYSNQPQHF
TRBD2,TRBJ2-3,18,TRBV7-2,many,TGTGCCAGCAGCCATGGGACTAGCGGGAGCTGGGGCACAGATACGCAGTATTTT,CASSHGTSGSWGTDTQYF
.,TRBJ2-5,13,TRBV12-5,many,TGTGCTAGTGGTTCGAGGCTCGCAGAGACCCAGTACTTC,CASGSRLAETQYF
TRBD1,TRBJ1-1,15,TRBV7-2,many,TGTGCCAGCAGTCGCGCAACGGGGACAGGAGAAGAAGCTTTCTTT,CASSRATGTGEEAFF
.,TRBJ1-4,15,TRBV6-1,many,TGTGCCAGCAGTGTCCTGGGGGCGAGTAATGAAAAACTGTTTTTT,CASSVLGASNEKLFF
.,TRBJ1-1,15,TRBV7-2,many,TGTGCCAGCAGCTCACAGGGTACAATGAACACTGAAGCTTTCTTT,CASSSQGTMNTEAFF
TRBD2,TRBJ2-7,18,TRBV28,.,TGTGCCAGCAGAATGGGACTAGCGGGGCGCGGGAGCTCCTACGAGCAGTACTTC,CASRMGLAGRGSSYEQYF
TRBD1,TRBJ1-1,19,TRBV6-2/TRBV6-3,many,TGTGCCAGCAGTCGAAAACCCGGGACAGGGGGCTCCATGAACACTGAAGCTTTCTTT,CASSRKPGTGGSMNTEAFF
TRBD1,TRBJ2-7,14,TRBV7-2,many,TGTGCCAGCAGGTTAGGACAGGGAACCTACGAGCAGTACTTC,CASRLGQGTYEQYF
.,TRBJ2-5,15,TRBV19,.,TGTGCCAGTAGTCTTGGCCGGGGCGGTCAAGAGACCCAGTACTTC,CASSLGRGGQETQYF
.,TRBJ2-5,15,TRBV7-2,many,TGTGCCAGCAGCTTAGCGAAGAGGCGCGAGGAGACCCAGTACTTC,CASSLAKRREETQYF
.,TRBJ1-2,15,TRBV12-3/TRBV12-4,few,TGTGCCAGCAGTTTCGGGAGCAGACTTAACTATGGCTACACCTTC,CASSFGSRLNYGYTF
TRBD2,TRBJ2-2,17,TRBV7-2,many,TGTGCCAGCAGCTTACGTGGCGGGGGGCTCAACACCGGGGAGCTGTTTTTT,CASSLRGGGLNTGELFF
TRBD1,TRBJ1-6,15,TRBV25-1,few,TGTGCCTTTAGACCGGGACAGGGGGACAATTCACCCCTCCACTTT,CAFRPGQGDNSPLHF
TRBD2,TRBJ2-3,15,TRBV19,many,TGTGCCAGTAGTACCGGGGGGGGGAGCACAGATACGCAGTATTTT,CASSTGGGSTDTQYF
TRBD2,TRBJ2-3,19,TRBV7-2,many,TGTGCCAGCAGCCTCCTGCCTAGCGGGATGCCCCGCCTGCCGGATACGCAGTATTTT,CASSLLPSGMPRLPDTQYF